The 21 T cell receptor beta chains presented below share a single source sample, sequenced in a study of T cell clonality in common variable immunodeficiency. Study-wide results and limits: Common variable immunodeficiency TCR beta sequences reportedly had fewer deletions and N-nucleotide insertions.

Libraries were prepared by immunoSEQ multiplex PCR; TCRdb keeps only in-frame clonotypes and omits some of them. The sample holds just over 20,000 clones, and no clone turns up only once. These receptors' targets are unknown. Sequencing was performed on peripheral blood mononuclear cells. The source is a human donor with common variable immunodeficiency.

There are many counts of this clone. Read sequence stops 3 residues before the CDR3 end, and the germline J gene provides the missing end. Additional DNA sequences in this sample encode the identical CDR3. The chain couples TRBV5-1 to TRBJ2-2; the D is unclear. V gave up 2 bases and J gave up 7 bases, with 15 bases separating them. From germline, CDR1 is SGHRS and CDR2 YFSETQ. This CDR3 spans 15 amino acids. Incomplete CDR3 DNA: TGCGCCAGCAGCTTACTTCTCCCCACCGACGGGGAG. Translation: CASSLLLPTDGE. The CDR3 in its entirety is CASSLLLPTDGELFF.

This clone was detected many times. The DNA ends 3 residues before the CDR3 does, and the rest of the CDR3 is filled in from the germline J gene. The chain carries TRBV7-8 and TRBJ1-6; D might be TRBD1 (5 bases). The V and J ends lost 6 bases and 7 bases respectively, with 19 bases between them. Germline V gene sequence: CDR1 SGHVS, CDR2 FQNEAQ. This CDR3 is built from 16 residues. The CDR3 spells CASRGGVGTDNSPLHF. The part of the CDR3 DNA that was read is TGTGCCAGCAGGGGGGGGGTCGGCACAGACAATTCACCC.

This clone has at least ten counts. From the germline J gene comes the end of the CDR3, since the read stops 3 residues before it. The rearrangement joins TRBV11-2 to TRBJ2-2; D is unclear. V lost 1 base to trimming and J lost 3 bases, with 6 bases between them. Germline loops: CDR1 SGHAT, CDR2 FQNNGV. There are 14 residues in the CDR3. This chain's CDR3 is CASSLGSYTGELFF. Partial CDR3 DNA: TGTGCCAGCAGCTTAGGTTCCTACACCGGGGAG.

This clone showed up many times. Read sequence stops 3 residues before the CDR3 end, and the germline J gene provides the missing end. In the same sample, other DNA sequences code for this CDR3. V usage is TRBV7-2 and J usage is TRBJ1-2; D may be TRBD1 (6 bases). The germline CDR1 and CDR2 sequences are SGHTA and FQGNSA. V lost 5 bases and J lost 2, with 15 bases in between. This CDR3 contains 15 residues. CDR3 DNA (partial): TGTGCCAGCAGCCCTGGACTAGACAGGAACTATGGC. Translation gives CASSPGLDRNYG. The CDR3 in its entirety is CASSPGLDRNYGYTF.

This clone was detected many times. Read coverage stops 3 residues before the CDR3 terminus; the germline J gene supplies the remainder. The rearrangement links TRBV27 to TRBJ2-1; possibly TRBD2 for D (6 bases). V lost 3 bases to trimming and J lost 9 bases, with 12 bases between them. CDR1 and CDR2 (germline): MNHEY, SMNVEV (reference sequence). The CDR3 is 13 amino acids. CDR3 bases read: TGTGCCAGCAGTTTTGGGGTGGGGGGTGAG. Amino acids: CASSFGVGGE. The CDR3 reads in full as CASSFGVGGEQFF.

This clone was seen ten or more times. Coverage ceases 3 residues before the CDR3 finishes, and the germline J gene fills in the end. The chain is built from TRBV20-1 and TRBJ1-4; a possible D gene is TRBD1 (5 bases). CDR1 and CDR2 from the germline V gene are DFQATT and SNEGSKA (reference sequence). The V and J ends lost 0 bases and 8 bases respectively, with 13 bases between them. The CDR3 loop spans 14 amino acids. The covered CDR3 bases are TGCAGTGCTAGAGATTTAGGGGCGAGAGAAAAA. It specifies CSARDLGAREK. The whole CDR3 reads CSARDLGAREKLFF.

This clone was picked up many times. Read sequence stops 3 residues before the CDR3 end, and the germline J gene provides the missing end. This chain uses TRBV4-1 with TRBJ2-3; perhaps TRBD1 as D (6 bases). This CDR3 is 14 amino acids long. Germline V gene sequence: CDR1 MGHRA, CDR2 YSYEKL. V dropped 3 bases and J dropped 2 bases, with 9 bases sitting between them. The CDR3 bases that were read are TGCGCCAGCAGCCAGGCAGGGGACACAGATACG. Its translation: CASSQAGDTDT. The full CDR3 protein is CASSQAGDTDTQYF.

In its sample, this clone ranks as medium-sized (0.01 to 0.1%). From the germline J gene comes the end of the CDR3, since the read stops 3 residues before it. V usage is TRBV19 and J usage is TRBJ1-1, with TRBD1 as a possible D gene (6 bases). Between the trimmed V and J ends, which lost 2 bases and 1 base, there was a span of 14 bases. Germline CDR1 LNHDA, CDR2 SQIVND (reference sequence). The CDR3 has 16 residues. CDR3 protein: CASSIRYRDGNTEAFF. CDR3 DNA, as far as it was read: TGTGCCAGTAGTATAAGATACAGGGACGGGAACACTGAA.

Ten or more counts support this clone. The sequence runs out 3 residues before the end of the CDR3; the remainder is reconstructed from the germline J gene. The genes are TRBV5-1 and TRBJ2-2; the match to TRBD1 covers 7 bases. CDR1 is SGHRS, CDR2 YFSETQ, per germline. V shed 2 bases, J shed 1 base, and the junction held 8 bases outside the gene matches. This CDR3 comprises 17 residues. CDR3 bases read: TGCGCCAGCAGCTTAAAAGGTCGGACAGGGAACACCGGGGAG. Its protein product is CASSLKGRTGNTGE. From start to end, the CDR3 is CASSLKGRTGNTGELFF.

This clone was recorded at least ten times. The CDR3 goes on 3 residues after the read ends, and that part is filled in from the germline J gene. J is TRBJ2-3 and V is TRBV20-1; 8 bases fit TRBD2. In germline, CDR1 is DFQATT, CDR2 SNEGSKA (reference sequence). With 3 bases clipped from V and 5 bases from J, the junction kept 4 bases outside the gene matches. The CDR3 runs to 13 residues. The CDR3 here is CSASSGGGDTQYF. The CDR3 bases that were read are TGCAGTGCTAGTTCGGGGGGGGGAGATACG.

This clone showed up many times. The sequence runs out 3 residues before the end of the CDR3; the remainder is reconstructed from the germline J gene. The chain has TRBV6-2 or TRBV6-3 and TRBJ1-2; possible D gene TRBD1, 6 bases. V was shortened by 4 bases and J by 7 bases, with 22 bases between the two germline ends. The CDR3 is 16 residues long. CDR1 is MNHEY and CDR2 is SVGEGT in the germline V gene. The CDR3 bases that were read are TGTGCCAGCAGTTCCTCCAGGGGAGGAATGGAGGCTGGC. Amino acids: CASSSSRGGMEAG. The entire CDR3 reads CASSSSRGGMEAGYTF.

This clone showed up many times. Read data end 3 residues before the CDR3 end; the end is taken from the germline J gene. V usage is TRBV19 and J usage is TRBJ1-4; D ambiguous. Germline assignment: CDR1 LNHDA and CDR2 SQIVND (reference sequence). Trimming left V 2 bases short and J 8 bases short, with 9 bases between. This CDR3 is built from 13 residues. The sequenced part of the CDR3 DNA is TGTGCCAGTAGTATACCCCCGCGCGAAAAA. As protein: CASSIPPREK. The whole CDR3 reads CASSIPPREKLFF.

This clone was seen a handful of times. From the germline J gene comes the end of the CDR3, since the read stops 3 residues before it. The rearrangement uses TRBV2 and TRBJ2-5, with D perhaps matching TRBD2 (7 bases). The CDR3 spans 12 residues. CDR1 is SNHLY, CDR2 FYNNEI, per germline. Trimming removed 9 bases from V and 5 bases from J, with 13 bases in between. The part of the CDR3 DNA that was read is TGTGCCAGGGGGGGGGACACTGAGACC. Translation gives CARGGDTET. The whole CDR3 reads CARGGDTETQYF.

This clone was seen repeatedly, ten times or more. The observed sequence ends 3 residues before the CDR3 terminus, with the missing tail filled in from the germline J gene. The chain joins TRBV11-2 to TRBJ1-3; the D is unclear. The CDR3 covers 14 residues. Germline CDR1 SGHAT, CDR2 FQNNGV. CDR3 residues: CASSPVVRTELIYF. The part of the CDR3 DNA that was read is TGTGCCAGCAGCCCGGTGGTGCGTACAGAACTT.

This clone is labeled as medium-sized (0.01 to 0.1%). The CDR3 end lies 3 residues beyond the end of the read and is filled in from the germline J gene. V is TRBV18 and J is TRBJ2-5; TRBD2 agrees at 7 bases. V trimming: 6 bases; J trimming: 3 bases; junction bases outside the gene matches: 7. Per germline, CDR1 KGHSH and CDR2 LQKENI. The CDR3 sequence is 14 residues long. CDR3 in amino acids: CASSQSGEKETQYF. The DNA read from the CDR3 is TGTGCCAGCTCGCAGAGCGGGGAAAAAGAGACC.

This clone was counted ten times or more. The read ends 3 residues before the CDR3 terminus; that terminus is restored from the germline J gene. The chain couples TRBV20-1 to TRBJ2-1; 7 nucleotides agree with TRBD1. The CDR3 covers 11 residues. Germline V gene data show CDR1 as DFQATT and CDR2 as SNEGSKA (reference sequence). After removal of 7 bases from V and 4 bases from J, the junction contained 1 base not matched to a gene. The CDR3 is CSGTGYNEQFF. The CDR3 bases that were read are TGCAGTGGGACAGGTTACAATGAG.

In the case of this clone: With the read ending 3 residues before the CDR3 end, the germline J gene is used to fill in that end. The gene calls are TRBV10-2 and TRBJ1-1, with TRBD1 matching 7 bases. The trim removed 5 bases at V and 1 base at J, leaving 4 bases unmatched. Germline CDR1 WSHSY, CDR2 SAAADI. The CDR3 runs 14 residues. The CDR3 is CASSQDRPNTEAFF. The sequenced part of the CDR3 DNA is TGCGCCAGCAGTCAGGACAGGCCGAACACTGAA.

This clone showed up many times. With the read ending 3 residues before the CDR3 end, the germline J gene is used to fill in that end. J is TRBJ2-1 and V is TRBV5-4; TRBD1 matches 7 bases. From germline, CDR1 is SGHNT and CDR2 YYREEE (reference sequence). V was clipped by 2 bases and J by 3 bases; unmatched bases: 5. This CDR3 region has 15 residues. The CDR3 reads CASSLLAGGYNEQFF. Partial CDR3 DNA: TGTGCCAGCAGCTTATTGGCAGGGGGCTACAATGAG. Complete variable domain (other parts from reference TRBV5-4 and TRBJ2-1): ETGVTQSPTHLIKTRGQQVTLRCSSQSGHNTVSWYQQALGQGPQFIFQYYREEENGRGNFPPRFSGLQFPNYSSELNVNALELDDSALYLCASSLLAGGYNEQFFGPGTRLTVL.

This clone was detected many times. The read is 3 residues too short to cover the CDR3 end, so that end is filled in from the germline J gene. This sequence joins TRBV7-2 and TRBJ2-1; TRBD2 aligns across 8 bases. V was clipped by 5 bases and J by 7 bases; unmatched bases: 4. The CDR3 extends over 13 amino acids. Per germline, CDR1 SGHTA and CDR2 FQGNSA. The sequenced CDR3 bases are TGTGCCAGCAGCGAAGGCGGGGGGAATGAG. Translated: CASSEGGGNE. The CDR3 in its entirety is CASSEGGGNEQFF.

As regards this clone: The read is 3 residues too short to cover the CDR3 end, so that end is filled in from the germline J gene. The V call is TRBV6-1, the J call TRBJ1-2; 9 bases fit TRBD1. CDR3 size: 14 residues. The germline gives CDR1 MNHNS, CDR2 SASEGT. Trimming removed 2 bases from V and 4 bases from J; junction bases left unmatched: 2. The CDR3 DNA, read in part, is TGTGCCAGCAGTGAAACAGGGGGCACCTATGGC. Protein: CASSETGGTYG. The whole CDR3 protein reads CASSETGGTYGYTF.

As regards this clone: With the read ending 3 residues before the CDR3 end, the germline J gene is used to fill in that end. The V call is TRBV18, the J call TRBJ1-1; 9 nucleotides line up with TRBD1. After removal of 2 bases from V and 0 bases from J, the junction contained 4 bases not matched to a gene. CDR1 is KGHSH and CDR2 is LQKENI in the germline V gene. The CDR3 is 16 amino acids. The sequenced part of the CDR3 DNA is TGTGCCAGCTCACCAGCCGGGACAGGGTTGAACACTGAA. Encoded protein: CASSPAGTGLNTE. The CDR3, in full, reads CASSPAGTGLNTEAFF.